Following are 29 T cell receptor beta chains from one sample sequenced in a study of T cells in Graves' hyperthyroidism and ophthalmopathy (dated by TCRdb to the late 2010s). Library preparation was by multiplex PCR. TCRdb names Illumina HiSeq 2000 as the instrument used. The TCR beta CDR3 regions were amplified from RNA transcripts. For the first round of RT-PCR on the TCR CDR3, the HTBI primer set was used together with the Qiagen OneStep RT-PCR kit. The public sequencing data were trimmed at Q25 with fastp and processed into clonotypes with MiXCR by TCRdb, which kept only in-frame beta chains. Every CDR3 protein is listed once, alongside the most common genes and DNA of its rows. Counted in this sample were around 340,000 distinct CDR3 sequences; approximately 17% of them appeared once. Around a third of the sample goes to the ten largest clones. Source material: blood. Receptors were obtained from a man younger than 45 with Graves' hyperthyroidism.

This clonotype was counted at least ten times. V usage is TRBV27 and J usage is TRBJ1-5; D is undetermined. Germline values: CDR1 MNHEY, CDR2 SMNVEV (reference sequence). The V and J ends lost 2 bases and 9 bases respectively, with 23 bases between them. This CDR3 comprises 17 residues. CDR3 region: CASSLTEAFGPNGPQHF. The CDR3 DNA reads TGTGCCAGCAGTTTAACTGAAGCGTTTGGACCTAATGGGCCCCAGCATTTT.

This clonotype was observed at least ten times. A much larger clone differs from this one at a single base, so this may be a read error. The chain uses TRBV28 and TRBJ1-1; tentative D call: TRBD1 (6 bases). Trimming pared 7 bases from V and 1 base from J, leaving 13 bases between. Germline V gives CDR1 MDHEN, CDR2 SYDVKM. This CDR3 comprises 14 residues. In DNA form, the CDR3 reads TGTGCCAGCATCCCCCCAGGGGAGAACACTGAAGCTTTCTTT. Translation gives CASIPPGENTEAFF.

Remarks on this clonotype: The junction does not match germline at one end; this may be a read error. The rearrangement uses TRBV11-2 and TRBJ2-5; 10 positions match TRBD1. Per germline, CDR1 SGHAT and CDR2 FQNNGV. The CDR3 loop spans 15 amino acids. The CDR3 region is CASSPGTGVEETQYF. The CDR3 DNA sequence: TGCGCCAGCAGCCCGGGGACAGGGGTAGAGGAGACCCAGTACTTC.

About this clonotype: Just one base apart from a much larger clone, this may be a read error. The V and J genes are TRBV3-1 and TRBJ2-1; no firm D call. This CDR3 has 12 residues. Trimming took off 5 bases at V and 5 bases at J, with 7 bases between the two ends. Germline V CDR1 and CDR2: LGHDT, YNNKEL (reference sequence). The CDR3 here is CASSTTDNEQFF. CDR3 nucleotide sequence: TGTGCCAGCAGCACAACAGACAATGAGCAGTTCTTC.

This clonotype was detected only a few times. This chain joins TRBV14 and TRBJ2-1; no clear D. The CDR3 spans 12 residues. CDR1 SGHDN and CDR2 FVKESK come from the germline V gene. V was pared by 4 bases and J by 10 bases, with 11 bases between. CDR3 sequence (DNA): TGTGCCAGCAGCCCCTTTAACGGGGAGCAGTTCTTC. Protein: CASSPFNGEQFF.

In this sample, this clonotype turned up many times. The rearrangement links TRBV6-4 to TRBJ2-5; perhaps TRBD1 as D (6 bases). Germline V CDR1 and CDR2: MRHNA, SNTAGT. The CDR3 runs to 15 residues. Trimming shortened V by 3 bases and J by 2 bases, and 13 bases separated the two germline ends. In DNA form, the CDR3 reads TGTGCCAGCAGTGAATTCGCAGGGGAACAAGAGACCCAGTACTTC. Translating it yields CASSEFAGEQETQYF.

The rearrangement joins TRBV20-1 to TRBJ2-2; 13 bases map to TRBD2. The J segment lost 3 bases and the V segment lost 1 base, leaving 8 bases of the junction unmatched. CDR1 is DFQATT, CDR2 SNEGSKA, per germline (reference sequence). CDR3 length equals 18 residues. The CDR3, as DNA: TGCAGTGCTAGAGTCACTAGCGGGAGGGAACAGGACACCGGGGAGCTGTTTTTT. The encoded protein is CSARVTSGREQDTGELFF.

This clonotype was counted between two and nine times. This CDR3 reads CASSLTGTSGNYEQYF. The CDR3 nucleotides are TGTGCCAGCAGCCTGACCGGGACTAGCGGAAACTACGAGCAGTACTTC. The gene calls are TRBV3-1 and TRBJ2-7, with TRBD2 identical over 11 bases. The CDR3 has 16 residues. CDR1 LGHDT and CDR2 YNNKEL come from the germline V gene (reference sequence). Trimming at V came to 4 bases and at J to 3 bases, leaving 8 bases not matched to a gene.

This chain connects TRBV12-3 or TRBV12-4 to TRBJ2-7; D might be TRBD2 (6 bases). The V end lost 3 bases, the J end lost 3 bases, and 18 bases lay between the germline ends. CDR3 size: 16 residues. CDR3 nucleotides: TGTGCCAGCAGTTTCGGTCGGGGCGGGGCCAGCTACGAGCAGTACTTC. This translates into CASSFGRGGASYEQYF.

In its sample, this clonotype was seen many times. The chain has TRBV12-3 or TRBV12-4 and TRBJ1-1; a possible D gene is TRBD1 (5 bases). The CDR3 runs to 13 residues. V was cut by 5 bases and J by 2 bases, with 9 bases left in between. In DNA form, the CDR3 reads TGTGCCAGCAGTCGGGGGGGAAACACTGAAGCTTTCTTT. As protein: CASSRGGNTEAFF.

This clonotype has only one observation. The chain couples TRBV7-9 to TRBJ2-5; 8 bases match TRBD2. The CDR3 length is 17 residues. The germline CDR1 and CDR2 sequences are SEHNR and FQNEAQ (reference sequence). V gave up 5 bases and J gave up 4 bases; unmatched junction bases: 15. The CDR3 DNA reads TGTGCCAGCAGCCCCCGGGGTGGGCGGGAGGTCCCAGAGACCCAGTACTTC. It translates to CASSPRGGREVPETQYF.

In this sample, this clonotype turned up many times. The chain is built from TRBV12-3 or TRBV12-4 and TRBJ2-3; D uncertain. Deletions cut 7 bases from V and 3 bases from J, with 11 bases between. This CDR3 contains 13 residues. The CDR3 DNA is TGTGCCAGCAACCTCCTTGGGACAGATACGCAGTATTTT. It encodes CASNLLGTDTQYF.

The chain's CDR3 is CSARMGPHKWNTEAFF. CDR3 DNA: TGCAGTGCTAGGATGGGCCCTCACAAGTGGAACACTGAAGCTTTCTTT. The chain has TRBV20-1 and TRBJ1-1; D uncertain. Germline CDR1 DFQATT, CDR2 SNEGSKA (reference sequence). CDR3 length: 16 residues. The V and J ends lost 3 bases and 1 base respectively, with 18 bases between them.

This sequence joins TRBV12-3 or TRBV12-4 and TRBJ2-2; a possible D gene is TRBD1 (6 bases). The CDR3 runs to 19 residues. Trimming pared 3 bases from V and 5 bases from J, leaving 25 bases between. Written as DNA, the CDR3 is TGTGCCAGCAGTTTGGGAGACCTTGCTACAGGGTTGGGGACCGGGGAGCTGTTTTTT. Its protein product is CASSLGDLATGLGTGELFF.

This clonotype was recorded a few times. The chain combines TRBV20-1 with TRBJ2-1, with TRBD2 identical over 11 bases. This CDR3 region has 16 residues. Trimming removed 3 bases from V and 4 bases from J; junction bases left unmatched: 8. The V gene's germline CDR1 is DFQATT and CDR2 SNEGSKA (reference sequence). CDR3 nucleotide sequence: TGCAGTGCTAGCCCCATCACTAGCGGGAGTTACAATGAGCAGTTCTTC. Residues: CSASPITSGSYNEQFF.

This clonotype was detected many times. The chain joins TRBV6-1 to TRBJ2-7; a possible D gene is TRBD1 (6 bases). CDR1 and CDR2 (germline): MNHNS, SASEGT. This CDR3 is 15 amino acids long. Between the trimmed V and J ends, which lost 3 bases and 2 bases, there was a span of 14 bases. As DNA, the CDR3 is TGTGCCAGCAGTGATTACGGGACAATAGCCTACGAGCAGTACTTC. Its translation: CASSDYGTIAYEQYF.

In this sample, this clonotype turned up many times. The chain is built from TRBV6-5 and TRBJ1-2; D gene unclear. V was cut by 0 bases and J by 7 bases, with 12 bases left in between. Germline assignment: CDR1 MNHEY and CDR2 SVGAGI. The CDR3 is 14 amino acids. CDR3 amino acids: CASSYSHLAGGYTF. The CDR3 region has the DNA TGTGCCAGCAGTTACTCCCATCTTGCAGGTGGCTACACCTTC.

This clonotype was seen ten or more times. V is TRBV24-1 and J is TRBJ1-2; 8 nucleotides match TRBD1. Per the germline V gene, CDR1 is KGHDR and CDR2 is SFDVKD. Germline trimming cut 3 bases from V and 8 bases from J; bases unmatched to any gene: 4. The length of the CDR3 is 13 residues. DNA for the CDR3: TGTGCCACCAGTGATGACAGGGGATTCGGCTACACCTTC. Translation: CATSDDRGFGYTF.

The sample holds many counts of this clonotype. This chain connects TRBV6-1 to TRBJ2-7, with D maybe TRBD1 (7 bases). CDR3 length equals 12 residues. Trimming left V 8 bases short and J 5 bases short, with 13 bases between. The germline V gene encodes CDR1 MNHNS and CDR2 SASEGT. Written as DNA, the CDR3 is TGTGCCAGCGGTGGAGGGGGCCACGAGCAGTACTTC. It encodes CASGGGGHEQYF.

Ten or more counts support this clonotype. V usage is TRBV7-9 and J usage is TRBJ2-1; 8 bases fit TRBD2. This CDR3 is 14 amino acids long. Germline lookup yields CDR1 SEHNR and CDR2 FQNEAQ (reference sequence). Losses at the gene ends were 8 bases for V and 5 bases for J; bases not matched to a gene: 8. This chain's CDR3 is CASGSGSENNEQFF. The CDR3 DNA reads as TGTGCCAGCGGCAGCGGGAGTGAAAACAATGAGCAGTTCTTC.

This clonotype showed up many times. The chain uses TRBV27 and TRBJ1-1; D is perhaps TRBD1 (5 bases). With 6 bases removed from V and 7 bases from J, the gap between germline ends came to 9 bases. This CDR3 is 11 amino acids long. In germline, CDR1 is MNHEY, CDR2 SMNVEV (reference sequence). The CDR3 is CASSLGGEAFF. CDR3 coding DNA: TGTGCCAGCAGCTTGGGGGGTGAAGCTTTCTTT.

In its sample, this clonotype was seen many times. V and J are TRBV12-3 or TRBV12-4 and TRBJ2-1; D is possibly TRBD1 (7 bases). Trimming shortened V by 3 bases and J by 6 bases, and 15 bases separated the two germline ends. CDR3 length: 15 amino acids. The CDR3 sequence: CASSLRQGGVNEQFF. CDR3 DNA sequence: TGTGCCAGCAGTTTGCGGCAGGGGGGAGTCAATGAGCAGTTCTTC.

This chain links TRBV7-3 with TRBJ1-1; D unclear. This CDR3 has 13 residues. V was trimmed by 1 base and J by 3 bases, leaving 6 bases between them. Germline V CDR1 and CDR2: SGHTA, FQGTGA. For the CDR3, the DNA is TGTGCCAGCAGCTTAATGTCTCACACTGAAGCTTTCTTT. Its translation is CASSLMSHTEAFF.

This clonotype was seen a handful of times. V is TRBV27 and J is TRBJ2-2; 8 nucleotides align to TRBD1. The CDR3 contains 14 residues. Germline loops: CDR1 MNHEY, CDR2 SMNVEV (reference sequence). V lost 4 bases and J lost 9; bases outside the gene matches: 7. This CDR3 is CASSSDRGVRELFF. The DNA of the CDR3 is TGTGCCAGCAGTTCCGACAGGGGAGTAAGGGAGCTGTTTTTT.

This clonotype showed up just a few times. J is TRBJ2-1 and V is TRBV6-1; D unresolved. Trimming took 4 bases from V and 3 from J, leaving 10 bases between them. This CDR3 has 14 residues. Looked up from germline, CDR1 is MNHNS and CDR2 is SASEGT. The CDR3 nucleotides are TGTGCCAGCAGTGTCACCAATCTCTACAATGAGCAGTTCTTC. Translating it yields CASSVTNLYNEQFF.

This clonotype was counted many times. V is TRBV5-1 and J is TRBJ1-2; D is perhaps TRBD1 (5 bases). Germline lookup yields CDR1 SGHRS and CDR2 YFSETQ. The CDR3 is made up of 14 amino acids. V dropped 3 bases and J dropped 3 bases, with 12 bases sitting between them. CDR3 residues: CASSSGPGDYGYTF. In DNA form, the CDR3 reads TGCGCCAGCAGCTCAGGTCCGGGGGACTATGGCTACACCTTC.

In this sample, this clonotype turned up many times. The V call is TRBV6-1, the J call TRBJ2-7; tentative D call: TRBD1 (5 bases). V shed 7 bases and J shed 4 bases, with 17 bases lying between them. This CDR3 has 14 residues. Germline CDR1 MNHNS, CDR2 SASEGT. The chain's CDR3 is CASTKDVTGYEQYF. CDR3 in DNA: TGTGCCAGCACCAAAGACGTAACAGGTTACGAGCAGTACTTC.

This clonotype was counted many times. The rearrangement links TRBV7-2 to TRBJ2-1; TRBD2 might be the D (5 bases). The V end lost 4 bases, the J end lost 2 bases, and 9 bases lay between the germline ends. The CDR3 is 14 amino acids. Germline CDR1 reads SGHTA; CDR2 reads FQGNSA. CDR3 DNA: TGTGCCAGCAGCTCTCTAGCAGCCTACAATGAGCAGTTCTTC. This codes for CASSSLAAYNEQFF. The variable domain in full, completed from reference TRBV7-2 and TRBJ2-1, reads GAGVSQSPSNKVTEKGKDVELRCDPISGHTALYWYRQSLGQGLEFLIYFQGNSAPDKSGLPSDRFSAERTGGSVSTLTIQRTQQEDSAVYLCASSSLAAYNEQFFGPGTRLTVL.

The V call is TRBV4-1, the J call TRBJ2-1; the match to TRBD1 covers 9 bases. V was clipped by 4 bases and J by 15 bases; unmatched bases: 19. The CDR3 has 16 amino acids. The germline V gene encodes CDR1 MGHRA and CDR2 YSYEKL. The CDR3 sequence is CASSREPGQGSAGGFF. The CDR3 DNA reads TGCGCCAGCAGCCGAGAACCGGGACAGGGAAGCGCCGGGGGGTTCTTC.